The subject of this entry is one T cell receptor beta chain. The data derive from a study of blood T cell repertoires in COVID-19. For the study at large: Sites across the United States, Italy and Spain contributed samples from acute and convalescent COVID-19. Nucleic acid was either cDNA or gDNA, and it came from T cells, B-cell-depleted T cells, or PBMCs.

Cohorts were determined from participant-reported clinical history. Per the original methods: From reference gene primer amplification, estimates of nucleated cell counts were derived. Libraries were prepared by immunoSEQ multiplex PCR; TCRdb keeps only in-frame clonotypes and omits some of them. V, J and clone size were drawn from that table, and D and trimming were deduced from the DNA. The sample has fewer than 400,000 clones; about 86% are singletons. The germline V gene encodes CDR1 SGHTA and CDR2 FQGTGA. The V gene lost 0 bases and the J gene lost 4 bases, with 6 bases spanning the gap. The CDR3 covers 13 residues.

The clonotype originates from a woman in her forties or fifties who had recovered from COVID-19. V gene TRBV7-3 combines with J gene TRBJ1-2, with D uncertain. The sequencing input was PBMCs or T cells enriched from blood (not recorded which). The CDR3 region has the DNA TGTGCCAGCAGCTTAACCTCAGGCTATGGCTACACCTTC. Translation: CASSLTSGYGYTF.